The T cell receptor (beta chain) described here comes from a study of blood T cell repertoires in COVID-19. Study as a whole: PBMCs, B-cell-depleted T cells, or T cells provided the cDNA or gDNA that made up the material.

The V end was cut by 4 bases, the J end by 5 bases, with 15 bases between. Germline lookup yields CDR1 SGHRS and CDR2 YFSETQ. This CDR3 is 14 amino acids long. Some clones are missing from TCRdb's copy, which holds only in-frame ones; the method was immunoSEQ multiplex PCR. The data hold about 120,000 clones, with around 83% observed a single time. The source is a man aged 35 to 55 with acute or convalescent COVID-19. Sequenced: peripheral blood. The chain couples TRBV5-1 to TRBJ2-5, with D perhaps matching TRBD1 (5 bases). Here the CDR3 reads CASSDRAGMETQYF. In nucleotides, the CDR3 is TGCGCCAGCAGCGATAGAGCAGGGATGGAGACCCAGTACTTC.